Each of the 9 T cell receptor beta chains below was sequenced from the same sample in a study of cytomegalovirus exposure and HLA in healthy donors. Both 60 Vbeta primers and 13 Jbeta primers went into the PCR. Produced via immunoSEQ multiplex PCR; TCRdb's table is partial and in-frame only. Among about 150,000 clones listed, 80% to 85% were seen once. The sample consisted of PBMCs. These receptor sequences come from a male donor in good health and CMV-seronegative.

As for this clone: A read error may account for a junction end that differs from germline. The V and J genes are TRBV7-3 and TRBJ2-1; D remains ambiguous. The CDR3 spans 15 residues. Germline CDR1 SGHTA, CDR2 FQGTGA. The CDR3 is CASSPTPNPNVERFF. DNA of the CDR3: TGTGCCAGCAGCCCAACACCTAATCCCAACGTTGAGCGGTTCTTC.

The V gene is TRBV28, the J gene TRBJ2-7, with 9 bases that match TRBD1. The CDR3 runs 15 residues. The V gene's germline CDR1 is MDHEN and CDR2 SYDVKM. Trimming cost V 5 bases and J 6 bases; bases outside gene matches: 11. The CDR3 loop is CASSSPGQGSVEQYF. Written as DNA, the CDR3 is TGTGCCAGCAGTAGCCCCGGACAGGGGTCCGTCGAGCAGTACTTC.

V is TRBV21-1 and J is TRBJ1-1; TRBD1, as called in the table, went unchecked against the DNA. TRBV21-1 is a pseudogene segment. The length of the CDR3 is 14 residues. In DNA, the CDR3 is TGTGCCAGCAGCAAGCAGGGCCCCTTCACTGAAGCTTTCTTT. Its protein product is CASSKQGPFTEAFF.

The chain is built from TRBV11-2 and TRBJ2-5; the D gene is possibly TRBD2 (7 bases). V was cut by 4 bases and J by 0 bases, with 18 bases left in between. Germline CDR1 reads SGHAT; CDR2 reads FQNNGV. The CDR3 consists of 17 residues. DNA of the CDR3: TGTGCCAGCAGCTCCGGAAGGGGGGGGCTAGACCAAGAGACCCAGTACTTC. Translating it yields CASSSGRGGLDQETQYF. Variable domain in full (rest from reference TRBV11-2 and TRBJ2-5): EAGVAQSPRYKIIEKRQSVAFWCNPISGHATLYWYQQILGQGPKLLIQFQNNGVVDDSQLPKDRFSAERLKGVDSTLKIQPAKLEDSAVYLCASSSGRGGLDQETQYFGPGTRLLVL.

The chain uses TRBV5-1 and TRBJ2-2, with D perhaps matching TRBD1 (5 bases). Germline lookup yields CDR1 SGHRS and CDR2 YFSETQ. Trimming left V 0 bases short and J 4 bases short, with 10 bases between. This CDR3 spans 15 amino acids. CDR3 nucleotides: TGCGCCAGCAGCTTGGCCCAGGGTCCCACCGGGGAGCTGTTTTTT. This encodes CASSLAQGPTGELFF.

In this sample, this clone turned up once. J is TRBJ2-5 and V is TRBV11-1; 11 bases are a match to TRBD1. With 4 bases clipped from V and 4 bases from J, the junction kept 2 bases outside the gene matches. Per the germline V gene, CDR1 is SGHAT and CDR2 is FQDESV (reference sequence). The CDR3 extends over 14 amino acids. Here the CDR3 DNA reads TGTGCCAGCAGCTGGGACAGGGGGTCAGAGACCCAGTACTTC. Amino acids: CASSWDRGSETQYF.

V and J are TRBV7-9 and TRBJ1-2, with 7 bases lining up with TRBD1. This CDR3 region has 14 residues. The V and J ends lost 1 base and 4 bases, in that order; junction bases with no gene match: 3. Germline values: CDR1 SEHNR, CDR2 FQNEAQ (reference sequence). CDR3 nucleotide sequence: TGTGCCAGCAGCTTAGGGACAGGAAGCTATGGCTACACCTTC. Translation: CASSLGTGSYGYTF.

The gene calls are TRBV29-1 and TRBJ2-1; D ambiguous. The CDR3 is made up of 9 amino acids. Germline V gene lookup returns CDR1 SQVTM and CDR2 ANQGSEA. V was trimmed by 8 bases and J by 8 bases, leaving 7 bases between them. Here the CDR3 reads CSSGDEQFF. In DNA, the CDR3 is TGCAGCTCTGGAGATGAGCAGTTCTTC.

The rearrangement joins TRBV6-5 to TRBJ1-2, with D possibly TRBD1 on 5 matching bases. CDR1 is MNHEY and CDR2 is SVGAGI in the germline V gene. Trimming took off 4 bases at V and 0 bases at J, with 9 bases between the two ends. There are 14 residues in the CDR3. The CDR3, as DNA: TGTGCCAGCAGTTGGGGGGGGTCTAACTATGGCTACACCTTC. Encoded protein: CASSWGGSNYGYTF.